One and the same sample provided the 18 T cell receptor beta chains below, sequenced in a study of T cells in Graves' hyperthyroidism and ophthalmopathy. The TCR beta CDR3 regions underwent amplification using RNA transcripts as the source. Researchers ran a first-round RT-PCR on the TCR CDR3 using the HTBI primer set. TCRdb passed the multiplex PCR reads through MiXCR, listing each CDR3 protein once. The sample has about 250,000 distinct CDR3 sequences, approximately 23% seen once. The sample taken for sequencing was blood. The receptors were gathered from a man aged 25-45 years with Graves' ophthalmopathy.

This chain joins TRBV5-1 and TRBJ1-1; D not resolved. The germline V gene has CDR1 SGHRS and CDR2 YFSETQ. The length of the CDR3 is 14 residues. V was pared by 4 bases and J by 5 bases, with 15 bases between. The CDR3 loop is CASSSADLMTEAFF. The CDR3 DNA follows: TGCGCCAGCAGCAGCGCTGATTTGATGACTGAAGCTTTCTTT.

In its sample, this clonotype was seen many times. The chain is built from TRBV30 and TRBJ2-7; unclear D gene. V was pared by 3 bases and J by 0 bases, with 12 bases between. Germline V gene sequence: CDR1 GTSNPN, CDR2 SVGIG (reference sequence). This CDR3 comprises 14 residues. The CDR3 loop reads CAWRRSDNSYEQYF. The CDR3 DNA follows: TGTGCCTGGAGACGCAGCGACAACTCCTACGAGCAGTACTTC.

The chain has TRBV5-1 and TRBJ1-1; 10 bases line up with TRBD1. The CDR3 consists of 15 residues. Germline V gene sequence: CDR1 SGHRS, CDR2 YFSETQ. The trim removed 1 base at V and 3 bases at J, leaving 3 bases unmatched. The CDR3 protein is CASSLPGTGDTEAFF. The CDR3, as DNA: TGCGCCAGCAGCTTGCCAGGGACAGGGGACACTGAAGCTTTCTTT.

This clonotype has ten or more counts. V and J are TRBV12-3 or TRBV12-4 and TRBJ1-5; D gene unclear. The CDR3 loop spans 13 amino acids. The V gene lost 1 base and the J gene lost 2 bases, with 3 bases spanning the gap. The CDR3 DNA reads TGTGCCAGCAGTTTAGTGGGCAATCAGCCCCAGCATTTT. Amino acid sequence: CASSLVGNQPQHF.

This sequence joins TRBV6-1 and TRBJ2-1, with D perhaps matching TRBD2 (6 bases). CDR3 length: 17 amino acids. CDR1 is MNHNS, CDR2 SASEGT, per germline. V lost 6 bases and J lost 0, with 18 bases in between. The CDR3 sequence is CASSEFISGSSYNEQFF. The DNA of the CDR3 is TGTGCCAGCAGCGAATTCATTAGCGGCAGCTCCTACAATGAGCAGTTCTTC.

V usage is TRBV11-3 and J usage is TRBJ2-5; D possibly corresponds to TRBD1 (5 bases). CDR3 length: 12 amino acids. Germline assignment: CDR1 SGHNT and CDR2 YENEEA. V lost 3 bases to trimming and J lost 5 bases, with 7 bases between them. The CDR3 DNA sequence: TGTGCCAGCAGCTTTCCAGGGGAGACCCAGTACTTC. This sequence encodes CASSFPGETQYF.

V is TRBV20-1 and J is TRBJ2-7, with 9 bases aligning to TRBD1. V was pared by 4 bases and J by 2 bases, with 6 bases of the junction left unmatched. The CDR3 covers 14 residues. The V gene's germline CDR1 is DFQATT and CDR2 SNEGSKA (reference sequence). The CDR3 region has the DNA TGCAGTGCTACCGGGACAGGGACCGCCTACGAGCAGTACTTC. As protein: CSATGTGTAYEQYF.

Many counts were recorded for this clonotype. The chain joins TRBV6-1 to TRBJ1-1; TRBD1 might be the D (6 bases). Germline-derived CDR1 and CDR2 are MNHNS and SASEGT. The V end was cut by 4 bases, the J end by 1 base, with 10 bases between. The CDR3 has 14 residues. The CDR3 is CASSGWGANTEAFF. DNA of the CDR3: TGTGCCAGCAGTGGCTGGGGGGCGAACACTGAAGCTTTCTTT.

CDR3 residues: CASRFGTVKETQYF. CDR3 DNA sequence: TGTGCCAGCAGATTTGGGACAGTCAAAGAGACCCAGTACTTC. The rearrangement uses TRBV12-3 or TRBV12-4 and TRBJ2-5, with 7 bases aligning to TRBD1. This CDR3 is built from 14 residues. The J segment lost 3 bases and the V segment lost 6 bases, leaving 7 bases of the junction unmatched.

At least ten counts were recorded for this clonotype. J is TRBJ2-7 and V is TRBV7-9; 7 bases match TRBD2. Germline assignment: CDR1 SEHNR and CDR2 FQNEAQ (reference sequence). The ends lost 3 bases at V and 5 bases at J; junction bases unmatched: 10. The CDR3 totals 15 residues. CDR3: CASSFGGRGGHEQYF. The CDR3 nucleotides read TGTGCCAGCAGCTTTGGGGGGAGGGGAGGCCACGAGCAGTACTTC.

The rearrangement joins TRBV7-9 to TRBJ2-3; weak D call: TRBD2 (5 bases). CDR1 SEHNR and CDR2 FQNEAQ come from the germline V gene (reference sequence). The CDR3 loop spans 15 amino acids. Trimming took 1 base from V and 0 from J, leaving 8 bases between them. CDR3 loop: CASSLGSGSTDTQYF. In DNA, the CDR3 is TGTGCCAGCAGCTTAGGCAGCGGTAGCACAGATACGCAGTATTTT.

V and J are TRBV2 and TRBJ2-2; D not resolved. Germline CDR1 reads SNHLY; CDR2 reads FYNNEI. V gave up 1 base and J gave up 2 bases, with 8 bases separating them. This CDR3 has 15 amino acids. The CDR3 DNA reads TGTGCCAGCAGTGAAGTTGGCAGCAACACCGGGGAGCTGTTTTTT. This codes for CASSEVGSNTGELFF. The variable domain in full, completed from reference TRBV2 and TRBJ2-2, reads EPEVTQTPSHQVTQMGQEVILRCVPISNHLYFYWYRQILGQKVEFLVSFYNNEISEKSEIFDDQFSVERPDGSNFTLKIRSTKLEDSAMYFCASSEVGSNTGELFFGEGSRLTVL.

This clonotype was counted a few times. The rearrangement uses TRBV12-3 or TRBV12-4 and TRBJ1-2; 11 bases map to TRBD1. This CDR3 has 13 amino acids. J lost 8 bases, V lost 6 bases, and 5 bases had no gene match. The CDR3 DNA reads as TGTGCCAGCAGCCGGGACAGGGGGAACGGCTACACCTTC. Protein product: CASSRDRGNGYTF.

The rearrangement links TRBV2 to TRBJ1-5, with TRBD1 as a possible D gene (6 bases). The CDR3 runs 16 residues. Germline lookup yields CDR1 SNHLY and CDR2 FYNNEI. V lost 7 bases and J lost 2, with 18 bases in between. CDR3 nucleotides: TGTGCCAGCAAAAAAACAGGGCAGGGCGGCAATCAGCCCCAGCATTTT. Translated, it gives CASKKTGQGGNQPQHF.

This rearrangement joins TRBV6-1 to TRBJ1-5; 8 bases line up with TRBD1. Germline lookup yields CDR1 MNHNS and CDR2 SASEGT. The CDR3 has 18 amino acids. Trimming removed 6 bases from V and 0 bases from J; junction bases left unmatched: 13. This chain's CDR3 is CASRLGTGSFYSNQPQHF. In DNA form, the CDR3 reads TGTGCCAGCAGGTTAGGGACAGGCTCCTTTTATAGCAATCAGCCCCAGCATTTT.

This clonotype occurred a few times. This chain connects TRBV12-5 to TRBJ1-1; D call uncertain. The CDR3 runs to 11 residues. Trimming shortened V by 7 bases and J by 5 bases, and 8 bases separated the two germline ends. CDR1 and CDR2 from the germline V gene are LGHNT and FRNRAP. The CDR3 sequence is CASAMRTEAFF. The CDR3 region has the DNA TGTGCTAGTGCAATGAGAACTGAAGCTTTCTTT.

The chain uses TRBV25-1 and TRBJ1-2; D unresolved. Per the germline V gene, CDR1 is MGHDK and CDR2 is SYGVNS. Trimming took off 4 bases at V and 2 bases at J, with 8 bases between the two ends. The CDR3 extends over 13 amino acids. CDR3 in DNA: TGTGCCAGCAGTGTGGGCAGGAACTATGGCTACACCTTC. This encodes CASSVGRNYGYTF.

The V gene is TRBV29-1, the J gene TRBJ1-2, with 10 bases aligning to TRBD1. Germline V gene sequence: CDR1 SQVTM, CDR2 ANQGSEA. The CDR3 consists of 14 residues. Trimming took 4 bases from V and 2 from J; bases not matched to a gene: 4. The CDR3 DNA sequence: TGCAGCGTTGGCGACAGGGGGCGGAACTATGGCTACACCTTC. This sequence encodes CSVGDRGRNYGYTF.